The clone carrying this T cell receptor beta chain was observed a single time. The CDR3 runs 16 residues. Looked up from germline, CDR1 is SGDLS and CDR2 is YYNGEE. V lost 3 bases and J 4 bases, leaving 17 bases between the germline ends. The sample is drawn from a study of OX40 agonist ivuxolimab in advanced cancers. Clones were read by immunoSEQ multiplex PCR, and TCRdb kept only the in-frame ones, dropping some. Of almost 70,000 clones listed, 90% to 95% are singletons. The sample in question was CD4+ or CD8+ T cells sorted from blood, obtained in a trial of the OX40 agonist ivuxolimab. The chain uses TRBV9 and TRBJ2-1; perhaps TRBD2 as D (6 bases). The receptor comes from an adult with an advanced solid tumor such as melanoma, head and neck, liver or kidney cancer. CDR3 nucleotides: TGTGCCAGCAGCGCCCCGTGGGAGGTCCCATACAATGAGCAGTTCTTC. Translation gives CASSAPWEVPYNEQFF.